This is a list of T cell receptor beta chains from one sample in a study of cytomegalovirus exposure and HLA in healthy donors. This table comes from immunoSEQ multiplex PCR, and its TCRdb copy is limited to in-frame clones, with some not included. The table includes approximately 85,000 clones, 80% detected once. What was sequenced was PBMCs. Every receptor here comes from a man between 25 and 39 years old in good health and CMV-seronegative. Both conserved end residues are part of each CDR3. The order of the fields is CDR3 length, V gene, J gene, clone size, D gene, CDR3 protein, CDR3 DNA. The D gene is left open where the match is weak. Clone size is given for some rows only: seen once, a few or many times, or a class if the clone is expanded.

cdr3_length: 16; v_call: TRBV5-1; j_call: TRBJ2-2; clone_size: .; d_call: .; cdr3_aa: CASSLKEGGKTGELFF; cdr3_nt: TGCGCCAGCAGCTTGAAAGAGGGAGGCAAGACCGGGGAGCTGTTTTTT
cdr3_length: 12; v_call: TRBV29-1; j_call: TRBJ2-7; clone_size: .; d_call: .; cdr3_aa: CSVLNDRDEQYF; cdr3_nt: TGCAGCGTCCTAAATGACAGAGACGAGCAGTACTTC
cdr3_length: 16; v_call: TRBV7-2; j_call: TRBJ2-5; clone_size: .; d_call: TRBD2; cdr3_aa: CASSLELAGGRETQYF; cdr3_nt: TGTGCCAGCAGCTTAGAGCTAGCGGGAGGGAGAGAGACCCAGTACTTC
cdr3_length: 14; v_call: TRBV5-1; j_call: TRBJ2-7; clone_size: .; d_call: .; cdr3_aa: CASSLQDLGYEQYF; cdr3_nt: TGCGCCAGCAGTCTTCAGGATCTTGGTTACGAGCAGTACTTC
cdr3_length: 12; v_call: TRBV5-5; j_call: TRBJ1-2; clone_size: .; d_call: TRBD1; cdr3_aa: CASRQGSNGYTF; cdr3_nt: TGTGCCAGTAGACAGGGATCCAATGGCTACACCTTC
cdr3_length: 15; v_call: TRBV30; j_call: TRBJ2-2; clone_size: .; d_call: TRBD1; cdr3_aa: CAWSVLRGKAGELFF; cdr3_nt: TGTGCCTGGAGTGTACTCAGGGGGAAGGCCGGGGAGCTGTTTTTT
cdr3_length: 12; v_call: TRBV6-5; j_call: TRBJ2-1; clone_size: .; d_call: .; cdr3_aa: CASSSRQGEQFF; cdr3_nt: TGTGCCAGCAGCAGTAGGCAGGGTGAGCAGTTCTTC
cdr3_length: 15; v_call: TRBV28; j_call: TRBJ1-2; clone_size: .; d_call: .; cdr3_aa: CASSLFTGEGYGYTF; cdr3_nt: TGTGCCAGCAGTTTATTTACGGGGGAGGGGTATGGCTACACCTTC
cdr3_length: 14; v_call: TRBV7-6; j_call: TRBJ1-2; clone_size: .; d_call: TRBD1; cdr3_aa: CASSPGQGAGGYTF; cdr3_nt: TGTGCCAGCAGCCCAGGCCAGGGGGCCGGTGGCTACACCTTC
cdr3_length: 15; v_call: TRBV7-2; j_call: TRBJ1-1; clone_size: .; d_call: TRBD1; cdr3_aa: CASSPPGTGVAEAFF; cdr3_nt: TGTGCCAGCAGCCCCCCCGGGACAGGGGTGGCTGAAGCTTTCTTT
cdr3_length: 14; v_call: TRBV18; j_call: TRBJ1-5; clone_size: .; d_call: .; cdr3_aa: CASSLEGNNQPQHF; cdr3_nt: TGTGCCAGCTCACTCGAGGGAAACAATCAGCCCCAGCATTTT
cdr3_length: 15; v_call: TRBV7-9; j_call: TRBJ2-2; clone_size: .; d_call: .; cdr3_aa: CASSPGLGHGGELFF; cdr3_nt: TGTGCCAGCAGCCCGGGACTCGGTCACGGCGGGGAGCTGTTTTTT
cdr3_length: 17; v_call: TRBV5-1; j_call: TRBJ2-2; clone_size: .; d_call: .; cdr3_aa: CASSSHRVGGPTGELFF; cdr3_nt: TGCGCCAGCAGCTCACATCGAGTCGGGGGTCCCACCGGGGAGCTGTTTTTT
cdr3_length: 14; v_call: TRBV9; j_call: TRBJ2-5; clone_size: few; d_call: TRBD1; cdr3_aa: CASSLRQGSETQYF; cdr3_nt: TGTGCCAGCAGCTTGAGACAGGGCTCAGAGACCCAGTACTTC
cdr3_length: 15; v_call: TRBV9; j_call: TRBJ1-2; clone_size: .; d_call: .; cdr3_aa: CASSPRQAENYGYTF; cdr3_nt: TGTGCCAGCAGCCCAAGACAGGCCGAGAACTATGGCTACACCTTC
cdr3_length: 16; v_call: TRBV27; j_call: TRBJ2-4; clone_size: .; d_call: .; cdr3_aa: CASSPAGGDGENIQYF; cdr3_nt: TGTGCCAGCAGCCCTGCAGGAGGGGATGGGGAAAACATTCAGTACTTC
cdr3_length: 14; v_call: TRBV28; j_call: TRBJ2-3; clone_size: .; d_call: .; cdr3_aa: CASTPTQGTDTQYF; cdr3_nt: TGTGCCAGCACCCCAACCCAGGGTACAGATACGCAGTATTTT
cdr3_length: 14; v_call: TRBV7-2; j_call: TRBJ2-5; clone_size: .; d_call: .; cdr3_aa: CASSLQRGQETQYF; cdr3_nt: TGTGCCAGCAGCTTACAAAGGGGTCAAGAGACCCAGTACTTC
cdr3_length: 17; v_call: TRBV25-1; j_call: TRBJ1-3; clone_size: few; d_call: .; cdr3_aa: CASSESGSGGPGNTIYF; cdr3_nt: TGTGCCAGCAGTGAATCAGGGTCCGGGGGTCCAGGAAACACCATATATTTT
cdr3_length: 12; v_call: TRBV30; j_call: TRBJ2-7; clone_size: .; d_call: .; cdr3_aa: CAWSATGYEQYF; cdr3_nt: TGTGCCTGGAGTGCTACAGGGTACGAGCAGTACTTC
cdr3_length: 17; v_call: TRBV30; j_call: TRBJ2-6; clone_size: few; d_call: TRBD2; cdr3_aa: CAWSPLLGGNGANVLTF; cdr3_nt: TGTGCCTGGAGTCCCCTTTTGGGGGGGAATGGGGCCAACGTCCTGACTTTC
cdr3_length: 15; v_call: TRBV2; j_call: TRBJ2-3; clone_size: .; d_call: TRBD1; cdr3_aa: CASSEEGQGTDTQYF; cdr3_nt: TGTGCCAGCAGTGAAGAGGGACAGGGCACAGATACGCAGTATTTT
cdr3_length: 16; v_call: TRBV5-4; j_call: TRBJ2-5; clone_size: .; d_call: TRBD1; cdr3_aa: CASSDRQGLTQETQYF; cdr3_nt: TGTGCCAGCAGCGACCGACAGGGCCTGACACAAGAGACCCAGTACTTC
cdr3_length: 16; v_call: TRBV18; j_call: TRBJ1-1; clone_size: few; d_call: .; cdr3_aa: CASSPQQEPMNTEAFF; cdr3_nt: TGTGCCAGCTCACCACAACAGGAGCCCATGAACACTGAAGCTTTCTTT
cdr3_length: 15; v_call: TRBV7-9; j_call: TRBJ2-7; clone_size: .; d_call: .; cdr3_aa: CASSLVSGHSYEQYF; cdr3_nt: TGTGCCAGCAGCTTAGTAAGTGGACACTCCTACGAGCAGTACTTC
cdr3_length: 17; v_call: TRBV7-8; j_call: TRBJ2-3; clone_size: .; d_call: TRBD2; cdr3_aa: CASSFGSGGVATDTQYF; cdr3_nt: TGTGCCAGCAGCTTTGGTAGCGGGGGGGTAGCCACAGATACGCAGTATTTT
cdr3_length: 15; v_call: TRBV27; j_call: TRBJ1-2; clone_size: .; d_call: TRBD1; cdr3_aa: CASSFRGQGPGGYTF; cdr3_nt: TGTGCCAGCAGTTTCCGGGGACAGGGACCAGGCGGCTACACCTTC
cdr3_length: 17; v_call: TRBV15; j_call: TRBJ2-6; clone_size: .; d_call: .; cdr3_aa: CATSRDRGISGANVLTF; cdr3_nt: TGTGCCACCAGCAGAGATAGGGGAATCTCTGGGGCCAACGTCCTGACTTTC
cdr3_length: 13; v_call: TRBV7-9; j_call: TRBJ2-7; clone_size: .; d_call: .; cdr3_aa: CASSLGRGIEQYF; cdr3_nt: TGTGCCAGCAGCTTAGGGAGGGGAATCGAGCAGTACTTC
cdr3_length: 12; v_call: TRBV25-1; j_call: TRBJ1-1; clone_size: .; d_call: TRBD1; cdr3_aa: CASSHRGTEAFF; cdr3_nt: TGTGCCAGCAGCCACAGGGGAACTGAAGCTTTCTTT
cdr3_length: 14; v_call: TRBV6-5; j_call: TRBJ2-3; clone_size: .; d_call: TRBD2; cdr3_aa: CASSLRGGTDTQYF; cdr3_nt: TGTGCCAGCAGTTTACGGGGGGGCACAGATACGCAGTATTTT
cdr3_length: 16; v_call: TRBV10-1; j_call: TRBJ2-3; clone_size: .; d_call: TRBD2; cdr3_aa: CASTPGLAGVSDTQYF; cdr3_nt: TGCGCCAGCACCCCCGGACTAGCGGGAGTCTCAGATACGCAGTATTTT
cdr3_length: 17; v_call: TRBV7-9; j_call: TRBJ2-6; clone_size: few; d_call: .; cdr3_aa: CASSLLGIGSGANVLTF; cdr3_nt: TGTGCCAGCAGCTTACTCGGGATAGGCTCTGGGGCCAACGTCCTGACTTTC
cdr3_length: 15; v_call: TRBV6-1; j_call: TRBJ1-5; clone_size: .; d_call: TRBD1; cdr3_aa: CASIRQGAPNQPQHF; cdr3_nt: TGTGCCAGCATACGGCAGGGGGCCCCAAATCAGCCCCAGCATTTT
cdr3_length: 15; v_call: TRBV5-1; j_call: TRBJ1-1; clone_size: once; d_call: .; cdr3_aa: CASSFTGTGNTEAFF; cdr3_nt: TGCGCCAGCAGCTTTACAGGTACGGGGAACACTGAAGCTTTCTTT
cdr3_length: 15; v_call: TRBV5-4; j_call: TRBJ2-2; clone_size: .; d_call: TRBD2; cdr3_aa: CASSLYLAGEEELFF; cdr3_nt: TGTGCCAGCAGCTTGTATCTAGCGGGAGAAGAGGAGCTGTTTTTT
cdr3_length: 12; v_call: TRBV29-1; j_call: TRBJ1-2; clone_size: .; d_call: TRBD1; cdr3_aa: CSVGEGTEGYTF; cdr3_nt: TGCAGCGTTGGTGAGGGGACAGAAGGCTACACCTTC
cdr3_length: 14; v_call: TRBV18; j_call: TRBJ1-1; clone_size: .; d_call: .; cdr3_aa: CASSSLTVNTEAFF; cdr3_nt: TGTGCCAGCTCATCGCTAACAGTGAACACTGAAGCTTTCTTT
cdr3_length: 16; v_call: TRBV5-4; j_call: TRBJ2-7; clone_size: .; d_call: TRBD1; cdr3_aa: CASSLVPGQGSGEQYF; cdr3_nt: TGTGCCAGCAGCTTGGTTCCGGGACAGGGGTCAGGCGAGCAGTACTTC
cdr3_length: 15; v_call: TRBV7-8; j_call: TRBJ2-1; clone_size: once; d_call: .; cdr3_aa: CASSSRGLGYNEQFF; cdr3_nt: TGTGCCAGCAGCTCACGGGGTCTTGGTTACAATGAGCAGTTCTTC
cdr3_length: 16; v_call: TRBV19; j_call: TRBJ1-2; clone_size: .; d_call: TRBD1; cdr3_aa: CASSIVSGQGVHGYTF; cdr3_nt: TGTGCCAGTAGTATAGTGTCCGGACAGGGCGTCCATGGCTACACCTTC
cdr3_length: 13; v_call: TRBV10-3; j_call: TRBJ1-1; clone_size: .; d_call: .; cdr3_aa: CAISDRLPLGAFF; cdr3_nt: TGTGCCATCAGTGACAGGTTACCTCTGGGCGCTTTCTTT
cdr3_length: 15; v_call: TRBV6-1; j_call: TRBJ2-2; clone_size: .; d_call: .; cdr3_aa: CASSKRTSNTGELFF; cdr3_nt: TGTGCCAGCAGTAAGCGGACCTCGAACACCGGGGAGCTGTTTTTT
cdr3_length: 16; v_call: TRBV28; j_call: TRBJ1-5; clone_size: .; d_call: TRBD1; cdr3_aa: CASSWAGGGSNQPQHF; cdr3_nt: TGTGCCAGCAGTTGGGCAGGGGGTGGGAGCAATCAGCCCCAGCATTTT
cdr3_length: 17; v_call: TRBV19; j_call: TRBJ2-6; clone_size: .; d_call: .; cdr3_aa: CASIPGVYPSGANVLTF; cdr3_nt: TGTGCCAGTATCCCGGGGGTGTACCCCTCTGGGGCCAACGTCCTGACTTTC
cdr3_length: 13; v_call: TRBV10-1; j_call: TRBJ1-2; clone_size: .; d_call: .; cdr3_aa: CASSESRKAGYTF; cdr3_nt: TGCGCCAGCAGTGAGTCTAGAAAAGCTGGCTACACCTTC
cdr3_length: 15; v_call: TRBV19; j_call: TRBJ2-4; clone_size: .; d_call: .; cdr3_aa: CASSPRGRGVYIQYF; cdr3_nt: TGTGCCAGTAGTCCCCGAGGCAGGGGGGTATACATTCAGTACTTC
cdr3_length: 15; v_call: TRBV9; j_call: TRBJ1-6; clone_size: .; d_call: TRBD1; cdr3_aa: CASSLTGQGTSPLHF; cdr3_nt: TGTGCCAGCAGCCTTACGGGACAGGGCACTTCACCCCTCCACTTT
cdr3_length: 15; v_call: TRBV4-3; j_call: TRBJ2-3; clone_size: .; d_call: .; cdr3_aa: CASSQGRGSADTQYF; cdr3_nt: TGCGCCAGCAGCCAAGGGAGGGGCTCCGCAGATACGCAGTATTTT